Listed here are 24 T cell receptor beta chains from one sample, sequenced in a study of human T cells and chemical hapten exposure. Specified time point: patch test 3, about 24 weeks after DPC sensitization. Treatment specified: therapeutic diphenylcyclopropenone sensitization with weekly scalp DPC. TCRdb re-called the RACE reads through MiXCR, storing one row per CDR3 protein. The repertoire holds about 97,000 distinct CDR3 sequences, with roughly 27% as singletons. Here the sequenced sample was whole blood, taken in connection with sensitization to the hapten diphenylcyclopropenone (DPC). The receptors derive from a middle-aged man with alopecia areata. Some clones in this sample may be carry-over from other donors' samples.

The chain couples TRBV5-4 to TRBJ2-3; the D gene is possibly TRBD2 (5 bases). CDR1 and CDR2 (germline): SGHNT, YYREEE (reference sequence). V was trimmed by 3 bases and J by 7 bases, leaving 6 bases between them. The CDR3 contains 11 residues. This CDR3 reads CASSSGNTQYF. CDR3 DNA: TGTGCCAGCAGCTCGGGGAATACGCAGTATTTT.

Many counts were recorded for this clonotype. The rearrangement uses TRBV9 and TRBJ2-3, with D perhaps assigned TRBD1 or TRBD2 (5 bases each). The CDR3 has 13 amino acids. The V gene's germline CDR1 is SGDLS and CDR2 YYNGEE. V dropped 6 bases and J dropped 2 bases, with 10 bases sitting between them. The CDR3 reads CASTGQLTDTQYF. CDR3 coding DNA: TGTGCCAGCACGGGGCAGCTCACAGATACGCAGTATTTT.

This clonotype was observed a few times. The chain combines TRBV20-1 with TRBJ2-3; 8 bases match TRBD2. Germline trimming cut 3 bases from V and 4 bases from J; bases unmatched to any gene: 3. The germline V gene encodes CDR1 DFQATT and CDR2 SNEGSKA (reference sequence). The CDR3 extends over 13 amino acids. Here the CDR3 DNA reads TGCAGTGCTAGGGGACTAGGCGCAGATACGCAGTATTTT. It codes for CSARGLGADTQYF.

The rearrangement links TRBV10-3 to TRBJ2-3; 8 bases are a match to TRBD2. Trimming took 9 bases from V and 2 from J; bases not matched to a gene: 10. Germline CDR1 ENHRY, CDR2 SYGVKD. This CDR3 region has 15 residues. CDR3 residues: CAIGPLAGPTDTQYF. The CDR3 nucleotides are TGTGCCATTGGGCCCTTAGCGGGACCCACAGATACGCAGTATTTT.

This clonotype appeared a few times. The V gene is TRBV20-1, the J gene TRBJ2-1; 8 bases are a match to TRBD2. This CDR3 contains 15 residues. Unmatched junction bases numbered 15, after V lost 6 bases and J lost 8 bases. Germline V CDR1 and CDR2: DFQATT, SNEGSKA (reference sequence). CDR3: CSAKPPGLEIHEQFF. In nucleotides, the CDR3 is TGCAGTGCCAAACCTCCGGGACTAGAGATTCATGAGCAGTTCTTC.

This chain links TRBV7-9 with TRBJ2-3, with 8 bases aligning to TRBD2. V lost 4 bases to trimming and J lost 0 bases; unmatched junction nucleotides: 3. In germline, CDR1 is SEHNR, CDR2 FQNEAQ (reference sequence). The CDR3 runs 15 residues. In DNA, the CDR3 is TGTGCCAGCAGCTCCGGACTAGCTAGCACAGATACGCAGTATTTT. Protein product: CASSSGLASTDTQYF.

This clonotype occurred a few times. The chain uses TRBV20-1 and TRBJ1-1; no firm D call. CDR1 is DFQATT, CDR2 SNEGSKA, per germline (reference sequence). This CDR3 is built from 14 residues. V was shortened by 5 bases and J by 4 bases, with 17 bases between the two germline ends. The CDR3, as DNA: TGCAGTGCTCCTCCTCCCGGGTCCCCCACTGAAGCTTTCTTT. It yields the protein CSAPPPGSPTEAFF.

This chain joins TRBV9 and TRBJ1-4; possibly TRBD1 for D (5 bases). This CDR3 comprises 14 residues. From germline, CDR1 is SGDLS and CDR2 YYNGEE. V lost 4 bases to trimming and J lost 6 bases, with 13 bases between them. The CDR3, as DNA: TGTGCCAGCAGCCTCCGGGACTGGGATGAAAAACTGTTTTTT. Its protein is CASSLRDWDEKLFF.

This clonotype was counted between two and nine times. This chain joins TRBV25-1 and TRBJ1-6; TRBD1 aligns across 7 bases. Germline CDR1 reads MGHDK; CDR2 reads SYGVNS. The CDR3 is 15 residues long. The V segment lost 3 bases and the J segment 10 bases; nucleotides outside the gene matches: 9. Here the CDR3 DNA reads TGTGCCAGCAGTGATTCACAGGGGAGAGAATCACCCCTCCACTTT. It encodes CASSDSQGRESPLHF.

V is TRBV20-1 and J is TRBJ2-3; TRBD2 agrees at 13 bases. V dropped 5 bases and J dropped 4; count of bases not matched to a gene: 6. CDR3 length: 15 amino acids. The germline gives CDR1 DFQATT, CDR2 SNEGSKA (reference sequence). The chain's CDR3 is CSASRTSGSADTQYF. The CDR3 bases are TGCAGTGCTTCCCGGACTAGCGGGAGCGCAGATACGCAGTATTTT.

This clonotype was seen only a few times. The V call is TRBV11-2, the J call TRBJ2-4, with D possibly matching TRBD1 (5 bases). V was shortened by 4 bases and J by 0 bases, with 10 bases between the two germline ends. Germline-derived CDR1 and CDR2 are SGHAT and FQNNGV. The CDR3 runs 15 residues. The CDR3 spells CASSSLQGAKNIQYF. DNA for the CDR3: TGTGCCAGCAGCTCCCTCCAGGGAGCCAAAAACATTCAGTACTTC.

The V gene is TRBV30, the J gene TRBJ2-1; a possible D gene is TRBD2 (6 bases). The CDR3 sequence is 15 residues long. Germline V CDR1 and CDR2: GTSNPN, SVGIG (reference sequence). V lost 4 bases, J lost 5 bases, and 18 bases lay in between. CDR3 DNA: TGTGCCTGGAATCCTAGCGTGAGACCTAACAATGAGCAGTTCTTC. Translation: CAWNPSVRPNNEQFF.

In its sample, this clonotype was seen a few times. This chain joins TRBV5-1 and TRBJ1-1, with D hard to call. V lost 2 bases and J 0 bases, leaving 11 bases between the germline ends. The CDR3 covers 15 residues. Germline CDR1 and CDR2: SGHRS and YFSETQ. CDR3: CASSFVGSMNTEAFF. Written as DNA, the CDR3 is TGCGCCAGCAGCTTTGTAGGCAGCATGAACACTGAAGCTTTCTTT.

The rearrangement uses TRBV12-3 or TRBV12-4 and TRBJ1-1; TRBD1 matches at 7 bases. This CDR3 comprises 12 residues. Trimming removed 6 bases from V and 7 bases from J; junction bases left unmatched: 5. This chain's CDR3 is CASRGQIGEAFF. For the CDR3, the DNA is TGTGCCAGCAGGGGACAGATTGGTGAAGCTTTCTTT.

CDR3 loop: CASRLRDTQYF. For the CDR3, the DNA is TGTGCCAGCAGGTTGAGAGATACGCAGTATTTT. This chain uses TRBV28 with TRBJ2-3; no definite D call. The CDR3 length is 11 residues. Germline-derived CDR1 and CDR2 are MDHEN and SYDVKM. Trimming took 6 bases from V and 5 from J, leaving 6 bases between them.

The V call is TRBV3-1, the J call TRBJ2-1, with TRBD2 matching over 8 bases. CDR1 is LGHDT, CDR2 YNNKEL, per germline (reference sequence). Trimming removed 5 bases from V and 1 base from J; junction bases left unmatched: 4. The CDR3 covers 15 residues. The CDR3 DNA follows: TGTGCCAGCAGCTCGACTAGCGAGTCCTACAATGAGCAGTTCTTC. Its translation: CASSSTSESYNEQFF.

J is TRBJ1-5 and V is TRBV20-1, with no clear D. V was trimmed by 5 bases and J by 1 base, leaving 9 bases between them. This CDR3 region has 13 residues. The germline CDR1 and CDR2 sequences are DFQATT and SNEGSKA (reference sequence). The DNA for the CDR3 is TGCAGTGCTCCCCGAGAAAGCAATCAGCCCCAGCATTTT. Protein product: CSAPRESNQPQHF.

This clonotype was seen more than once but under ten times. This sequence joins TRBV12-3 or TRBV12-4 and TRBJ2-2; maybe TRBD2 (6 bases). This CDR3 has 13 amino acids. V dropped 7 bases and J dropped 5 bases, with 11 bases sitting between them. CDR3 coding DNA: TGTGCCAGCACCTGGGGGGAAACCGGGGAGCTGTTTTTT. This encodes CASTWGETGELFF.

The genes are TRBV27 and TRBJ1-1, with D possibly TRBD1 on 5 matching bases. Germline values: CDR1 MNHEY, CDR2 SMNVEV (reference sequence). V was clipped by 7 bases and J by 4 bases, with 13 bases between them. This CDR3 comprises 13 residues. CDR3 residues: CASNIRVGTEAFF. The CDR3 DNA sequence: TGTGCCAGCAACATCAGGGTCGGCACTGAAGCTTTCTTT.

This clonotype occurred a few times. CDR3 protein: CSARRRENEQFF. In nucleotides, the CDR3 is TGCAGTGCTAGAAGGCGGGAGAATGAGCAGTTCTTC. The rearrangement joins TRBV20-1 to TRBJ2-1, with TRBD2 matching over 7 bases. Per the germline V gene, CDR1 is DFQATT and CDR2 is SNEGSKA (reference sequence). CDR3 length equals 12 residues. The junction had 2 bases not matched to a gene; V was cut back by 2 bases and J by 7 bases.

This clonotype was observed a handful of times. V usage is TRBV10-3 and J usage is TRBJ2-7; perhaps TRBD2 as D (6 bases). Trimming left V 2 bases short and J 4 bases short, with 18 bases between. The CDR3 loop spans 16 amino acids. Per the germline V gene, CDR1 is ENHRY and CDR2 is SYGVKD. The CDR3 nucleotides read TGTGCCATCAGTGAGCCGGGTGGGCTAGCGAGTTACGAGCAGTACTTC. Its protein product is CAISEPGGLASYEQYF.

V gene TRBV6-6 combines with J gene TRBJ1-2, with D perhaps TRBD1 (6 bases). CDR1 and CDR2 (germline): MNHNY, SVGAGI (reference sequence). V was trimmed by 2 bases and J by 0 bases, leaving 7 bases between them. The CDR3 totals 14 residues. This CDR3 reads CASSYGGANYGYTF. The CDR3 DNA sequence: TGTGCCAGCAGTTACGGGGGCGCTAACTATGGCTACACCTTC.

This clonotype has more than one count but fewer than ten. The J gene is TRBJ2-1, the V gene TRBV25-1, with D perhaps matching TRBD1 (7 bases). Trimming removed 3 bases from V and 7 bases from J, with 19 bases in between. The CDR3 extends over 16 amino acids. Germline CDR1 is MGHDK and CDR2 is SYGVNS. As DNA, the CDR3 is TGTGCCAGCAGTGATTCGACAGGGAGGATGAGGAATGAGCAGTTCTTC. It is translated as CASSDSTGRMRNEQFF.

The chain has TRBV7-9 and TRBJ2-5; 8 bases line up with TRBD2. This CDR3 spans 14 amino acids. Germline V gives CDR1 SEHNR, CDR2 FQNEAQ (reference sequence). V lost 5 bases to trimming and J lost 6 bases; unmatched junction nucleotides: 8. The CDR3 loop reads CASSPLSGGKTQYF. In DNA form, the CDR3 reads TGTGCCAGCAGCCCCCTAAGCGGGGGAAAGACCCAGTACTTC.